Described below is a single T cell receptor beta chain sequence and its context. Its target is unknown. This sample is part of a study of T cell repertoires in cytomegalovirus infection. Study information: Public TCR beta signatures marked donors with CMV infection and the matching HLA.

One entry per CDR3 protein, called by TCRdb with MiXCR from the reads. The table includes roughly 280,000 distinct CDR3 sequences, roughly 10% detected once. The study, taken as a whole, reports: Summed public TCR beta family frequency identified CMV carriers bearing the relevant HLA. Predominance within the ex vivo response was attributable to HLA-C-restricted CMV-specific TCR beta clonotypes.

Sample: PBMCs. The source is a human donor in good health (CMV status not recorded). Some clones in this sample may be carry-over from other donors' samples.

The CDR3 bases are TGTGCCAGCAGCTCGACTAGCGACGATACGCAGTATTTT. Translation gives CASSSTSDDTQYF. The rearrangement uses TRBV5-4 and TRBJ2-3; 8 bases fit TRBD2. The germline CDR1 and CDR2 sequences are SGHNT and YYREEE (reference sequence). The CDR3 length is 13 residues. V shed 3 bases, J shed 6 bases, and the junction held 3 bases outside the gene matches.